The entry below describes one T cell receptor (beta chain). The sample originates from a study of control samples from healthy donors and cancer patients. CDR3 size: 10 residues. CDR1 and CDR2 from the germline V gene are SQVTM and ANQGSEA. Trimming at V came to 6 bases and at J to 10 bases, leaving 5 bases not matched to a gene. Repertoires were generated with immunoSEQ multiplex PCR, while TCRdb's copy carries only in-frame clones and drops some. Of about 110,000 clones in the sample, 90% were seen once. The V call is TRBV29-1, the J call TRBJ1-1, with 7 bases that match TRBD1. The TCR sequence derives from a human donor in good health. The donor label of this sample is uncertain. Sequencing was performed on blood. The CDR3 coding sequence is TGCAGCGTAGACAGGGAAGGAGCTTTCTTT. Translated, it gives CSVDREGAFF.